The 21 T cell receptor beta chains in this list originate from one sample, sequenced in a study of T cell repertoires in cytomegalovirus infection. One entry per CDR3 protein, called by TCRdb with MiXCR from the reads. The sample yields hundreds of thousands of distinct CDR3 sequences, 32% seen once. No cognate antigen is known for these TCRs. The specimen was cultured CD8+ T cells from PBMCs, collected from culture after CMV antigen stimulation. The source of these receptors is a human donor in good health (CMV status not recorded). Some clones in this sample may be carry-over from other donors' samples.

This clonotype was recorded only once. This chain links TRBV6-1 with TRBJ1-3; weak D call: TRBD1 (5 bases). V was clipped by 4 bases and J by 4 bases, with 14 bases between them. The CDR3 covers 15 residues. From germline, CDR1 is MNHNS and CDR2 SASEGT. The CDR3 DNA follows: TGTGCCAGCAGTGCTGCAGGGCATCCGGGAAACACCATATATTTT. Its translation is CASSAAGHPGNTIYF.

This clonotype was detected only a few times. The gene calls are TRBV12-5 and TRBJ1-1; D is undetermined. CDR1 is LGHNT and CDR2 is FRNRAP in the germline V gene. The CDR3 length is 11 residues. V was cut by 6 bases and J by 11 bases, with 13 bases left in between. In DNA, the CDR3 is TGTGCTAGTGGGCTTAATAGGGCGGCTTTCTTT. As protein: CASGLNRAAFF.

Remarks on this clonotype: The CDR3 ends on some other residue instead of the conserved phenylalanine or tryptophan, so this is likely a read error. J is TRBJ2-1 and V is TRBV7-4; D tentatively reads TRBD1 or TRBD2 (7 bases each). Germline loops: CDR1 SGHVT, CDR2 SQSDAQ. This CDR3 is built from 18 residues. V gave up 5 bases and J gave up 8 bases, with 28 bases separating them. The CDR3 is CASSPTGGTGVSLYEQFV. The CDR3 DNA reads as TGTGCCAGCAGCCCGACGGGAGGCACAGGGGTGTCCCTCTATGAGCAGTTCGTC.

This clonotype was found a few times. The J gene is TRBJ2-3, the V gene TRBV7-3; D call uncertain. Germline lookup yields CDR1 SGHTA and CDR2 FQGTGA. Trimming left V 3 bases short and J 2 bases short, with 12 bases between. The CDR3 spans 15 residues. The CDR3: CASSFTQYPTDTQYF. The CDR3, as DNA: TGTGCCAGCAGCTTTACCCAATATCCCACAGATACGCAGTATTTT.

This chain connects TRBV10-3 to TRBJ2-3, with TRBD1 as a possible D gene (6 bases). Germline loops: CDR1 ENHRY, CDR2 SYGVKD. This CDR3 contains 14 residues. The V end lost 11 bases, the J end lost 6 bases, and 21 bases lay between the germline ends. This chain's CDR3 is CAVRDTLFPDTQYF. The CDR3 bases are TGTGCCGTCCGGGACACCTTATTCCCGGATACGCAGTATTTT.

The rearrangement joins TRBV27 to TRBJ1-1; D remains ambiguous. This CDR3 contains 14 residues. V was shortened by 7 bases and J by 1 base, with 13 bases between the two germline ends. Germline CDR1 is MNHEY and CDR2 is SMNVEV (reference sequence). For the CDR3, the DNA is TGTGCCAGCAATCAAGGGTCTACGAACACTGAAGCTTTCTTT. Protein: CASNQGSTNTEAFF.

This sequence joins TRBV7-4 and TRBJ1-1; D is uncertain. This CDR3 has 13 residues. Trimming cost V 5 bases and J 7 bases, with 14 bases left between them. In germline, CDR1 is SGHVT, CDR2 SQSDAQ. The CDR3 spells CASSPGSRNEAFF. The CDR3 DNA sequence: TGTGCCAGCAGCCCCGGCAGCCGAAATGAAGCTTTCTTT.

This CDR3 reads CASSSSGPGTEAFF. For the CDR3, the DNA is TGTGCCAGCAGTTCCTCCGGGCCGGGGACTGAAGCTTTCTTT. This chain joins TRBV12-3 or TRBV12-4 and TRBJ1-1; the D is unclear. Between the trimmed V and J ends, which lost 4 bases and 5 bases, there was a span of 14 bases. The CDR3 is made up of 14 amino acids.

Details on this clonotype: A much larger clone sits a single nucleotide away, making a read error possible. The genes are TRBV12-3 or TRBV12-4 and TRBJ1-4; TRBD1 matches 7 bases. This CDR3 region has 20 residues. The CDR3 protein is CANSFYSPGTVLGTNEKLFF. In nucleotides, the CDR3 is TGTGCCAACAGTTTTTATTCACCCGGGACAGTCTTGGGGACTAATGAAAAACTGTTTTTT.

The rearrangement links TRBV27 to TRBJ1-5; D gene uncertain. V was clipped by 10 bases and J by 4 bases, with 14 bases between them. Germline V CDR1 and CDR2: MNHEY, SMNVEV (reference sequence). The CDR3 totals 13 residues. CDR3 in DNA: TGTGCCACGGGTCCGGGGTTAAATCAGCCCCAGCATTTT. Translating it yields CATGPGLNQPQHF.

This clonotype came up a few times. This may stem from a read error, because a much larger clone lies one nucleotide away. V is TRBV18 and J is TRBJ1-4; 7 nucleotides agree with TRBD1. With 3 bases clipped from V and 0 bases from J, the junction kept 1 base outside the gene matches. CDR3 length equals 15 residues. Germline V gives CDR1 KGHSH, CDR2 LQKENI. CDR3 amino acids: CASSPGQPTNEKLFF. For the CDR3, the DNA is TGTGCCAGCTCACCGGGACAGCCAACTAATGAAAAACTGTTTTTT. The whole variable domain, filled in from reference TRBV18 and TRBJ1-4, reads NAGVMQNPRHLVRRRGQEARLRCSPMKGHSHVYWYRQLPEEGLKFMVYLQKENIIDESGMPKERFSAEFPKEGPSILRIQQVVRGDSAAYFCASSPGQPTNEKLFFGSGTQLSVL.

The chain links TRBV9 to TRBJ2-4; D is possibly TRBD1 (5 bases). The V gene lost 0 bases and the J gene lost 5 bases, with 12 bases spanning the gap. CDR1 and CDR2 (germline): SGDLS, YYNGEE. The CDR3 length is 15 residues. CDR3 amino acids: CASSVAGRAQNIQYF. The CDR3 DNA sequence: TGTGCCAGCAGCGTAGCGGGCAGGGCCCAAAACATTCAGTACTTC.

This clonotype was detected ten times or more. The chain joins TRBV7-2 to TRBJ1-2, with D possibly TRBD1 on 6 matching bases. V lost 5 bases to trimming and J lost 10 bases, with 14 bases between them. Germline CDR1 is SGHTA and CDR2 is FQGNSA. The CDR3 is made up of 12 amino acids. CDR3 in DNA: TGTGCCAGCAGCGCCTACAGGGAAGTCTACACCTTC. It yields the protein CASSAYREVYTF.

V usage is TRBV10-2 and J usage is TRBJ2-1; 7 positions agree with TRBD2. J gave up 6 bases and V 7 bases, and 6 bases lay outside the gene matches. This CDR3 has 13 residues. Germline CDR1 WSHSY, CDR2 SAAADI. CDR3 protein: CASTPSGVNEQFF. In DNA form, the CDR3 reads TGCGCCAGCACCCCCAGCGGGGTCAATGAGCAGTTCTTC.

This clonotype was seen a handful of times. The chain combines TRBV18 with TRBJ1-5; D remains unclear. The germline V gene encodes CDR1 KGHSH and CDR2 LQKENI. The germline V and J ends were trimmed by 2 bases and 9 bases, with 11 bases remaining between them. The CDR3 runs 13 residues. In DNA, the CDR3 is TGTGCCAGCTCACCAGGCAGGTTCGCGCCCCAGCATTTT. It codes for CASSPGRFAPQHF.

The table lists this clonotype with many counts. This rearrangement joins TRBV7-9 to TRBJ2-7, with a tentative D call TRBD1 (6 bases). Trimming cost V 4 bases and J 6 bases, with 22 bases left between them. The CDR3 has 16 residues. Germline V gene lookup returns CDR1 SEHNR and CDR2 FQNEAQ (reference sequence). CDR3 protein: CASSSTGSRLAPEQYF. The CDR3 nucleotides read TGTGCCAGCAGCTCCACAGGGTCCCGCTTGGCTCCCGAGCAGTACTTC.

CDR3 amino acids: CASSEPGQSIGELFF. The CDR3 bases are TGTGCCAGCAGTGAGCCGGGACAGAGCATCGGGGAGCTGTTTTTT. The chain links TRBV12-3 or TRBV12-4 to TRBJ2-2, with 7 nucleotides matching TRBD1. V was pared by 5 bases and J by 7 bases, with 10 bases of the junction left unmatched. This CDR3 has 15 residues.

The chain recombines TRBV7-6 with TRBJ1-2; TRBD1 matches at 12 bases. The CDR3 totals 17 residues. Germline assignment: CDR1 SGHVS and CDR2 FNYEAQ. CDR3 bases: TGTGTCAACAGCTTAGCTATAGGGACAGGGGGCACCTATGGCTACACCTTC. This codes for CVNSLAIGTGGTYGYTF.

The rearrangement links TRBV10-2 to TRBJ2-2; D not resolved. Trimming removed 6 bases at V and 0 bases at J, with 8 bases between. The germline gives CDR1 WSHSY, CDR2 SAAADI. The CDR3 covers 14 residues. The CDR3 here is CASSDWANTGELFF. The CDR3 DNA follows: TGCGCCAGCAGCGACTGGGCGAACACCGGGGAGCTGTTTTTT.

This clonotype was detected a few times. The rearrangement links TRBV6-1 to TRBJ2-7, with 9 bases lining up with TRBD1. Per germline, CDR1 MNHNS and CDR2 SASEGT. Germline trimming cut 10 bases from V and 0 bases from J; bases unmatched to any gene: 4. This CDR3 spans 13 amino acids. The CDR3 bases are TGTGCCACCAGGACAGGGGCCTCCTACGAGCAGTACGTC. As protein: CATRTGASYEQYV.

This clonotype was seen a few times. The J gene is TRBJ2-7, the V gene TRBV11-2, with D unclear. The CDR3 has 14 amino acids. The V gene lost 1 base and the J gene lost 0 bases, with 7 bases spanning the gap. Germline CDR1 reads SGHAT; CDR2 reads FQNNGV. The DNA for the CDR3 is TGTGCCAGCAGCTTAGGACACCTCTCCTACGAGCAGTACTTC. Protein: CASSLGHLSYEQYF.